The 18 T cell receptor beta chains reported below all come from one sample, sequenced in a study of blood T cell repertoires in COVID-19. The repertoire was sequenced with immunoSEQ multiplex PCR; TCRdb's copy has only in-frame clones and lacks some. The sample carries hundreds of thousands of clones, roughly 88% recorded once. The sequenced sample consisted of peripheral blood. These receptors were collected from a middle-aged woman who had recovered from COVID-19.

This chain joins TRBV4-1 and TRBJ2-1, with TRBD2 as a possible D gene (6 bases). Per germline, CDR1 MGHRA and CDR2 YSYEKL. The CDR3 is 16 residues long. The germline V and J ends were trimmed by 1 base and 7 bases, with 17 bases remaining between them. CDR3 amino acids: CASSQAPGPGGNEQFF. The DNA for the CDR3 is TGCGCCAGCAGCCAAGCCCCAGGCCCAGGAGGGAATGAGCAGTTCTTC.

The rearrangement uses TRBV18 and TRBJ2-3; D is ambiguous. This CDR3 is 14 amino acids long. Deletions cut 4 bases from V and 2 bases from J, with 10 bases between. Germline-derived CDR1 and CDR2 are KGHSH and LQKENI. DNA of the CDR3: TGTGCCAGCTCACGCGGAGATATCACAGATACGCAGTATTTT. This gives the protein CASSRGDITDTQYF.

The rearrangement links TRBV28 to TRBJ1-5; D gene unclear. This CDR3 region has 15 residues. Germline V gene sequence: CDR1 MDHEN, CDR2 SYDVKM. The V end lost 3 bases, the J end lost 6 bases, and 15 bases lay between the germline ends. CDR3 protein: CASSFRGRVFQPQHF. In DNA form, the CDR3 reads TGTGCCAGCAGTTTTAGAGGGAGAGTTTTTCAGCCCCAGCATTTT.

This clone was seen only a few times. The DNA for the CDR3 is TGTGCCAGCAGCCCCTCGGGGGGGAAAGGTTACGAGCAGTACTTC. Its protein product is CASSPSGGKGYEQYF. The chain links TRBV4-2 to TRBJ2-7; TRBD2 matches at 8 bases. The CDR3 has 15 residues. V lost 4 bases to trimming and J lost 4 bases; unmatched junction nucleotides: 9. Germline V CDR1 and CDR2: LGHNA, YNFKEQ.

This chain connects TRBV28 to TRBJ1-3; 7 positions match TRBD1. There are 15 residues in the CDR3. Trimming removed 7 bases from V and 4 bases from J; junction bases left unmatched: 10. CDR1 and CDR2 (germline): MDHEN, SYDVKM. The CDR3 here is CASTLQGLVGNTIYF. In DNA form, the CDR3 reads TGTGCCAGCACCTTACAGGGGTTAGTCGGAAACACCATATATTTT.

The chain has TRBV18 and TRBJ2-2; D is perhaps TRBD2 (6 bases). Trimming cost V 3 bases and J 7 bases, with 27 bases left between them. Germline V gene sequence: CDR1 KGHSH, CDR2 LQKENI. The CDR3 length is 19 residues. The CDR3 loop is CASSPFTSGRLQVGGELFF. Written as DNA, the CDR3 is TGTGCCAGCTCACCTTTTACGTCCGGGAGACTTCAGGTCGGCGGGGAGCTGTTTTTT.

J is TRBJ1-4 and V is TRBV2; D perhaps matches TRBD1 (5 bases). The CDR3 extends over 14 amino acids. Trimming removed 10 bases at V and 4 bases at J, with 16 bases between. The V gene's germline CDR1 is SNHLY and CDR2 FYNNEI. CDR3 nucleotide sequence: TGTGCCACTCTGGGGCGGGGTTTTAATGAAAAACTGTTTTTT. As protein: CATLGRGFNEKLFF.

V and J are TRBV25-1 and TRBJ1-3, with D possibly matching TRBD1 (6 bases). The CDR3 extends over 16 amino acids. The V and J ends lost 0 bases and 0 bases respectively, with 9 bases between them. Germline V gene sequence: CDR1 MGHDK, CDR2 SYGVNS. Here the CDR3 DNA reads TGTGCCAGCAGTGAATATCGGACAGCCTCTGGAAACACCATATATTTT. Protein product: CASSEYRTASGNTIYF. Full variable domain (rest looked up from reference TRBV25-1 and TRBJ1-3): EADIYQTPRYLVIGTGKKITLECSQTMGHDKMYWYQQDPGMELHLIHYSYGVNSTEKGDLSSESTVSRIRTEHFPLTLESARPSHTSQYLCASSEYRTASGNTIYFGEGSWLTVV.

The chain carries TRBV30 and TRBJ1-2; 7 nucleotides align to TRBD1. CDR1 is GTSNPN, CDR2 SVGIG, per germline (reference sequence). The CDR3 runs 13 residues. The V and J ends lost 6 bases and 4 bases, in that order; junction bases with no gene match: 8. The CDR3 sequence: CACRTGVSYGYTF. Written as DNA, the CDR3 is TGTGCCTGTCGCACAGGGGTATCCTATGGCTACACCTTC.

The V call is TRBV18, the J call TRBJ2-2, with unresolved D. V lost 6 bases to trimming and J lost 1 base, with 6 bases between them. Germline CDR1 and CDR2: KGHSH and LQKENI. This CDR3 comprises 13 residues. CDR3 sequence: CASSAGNTGELFF. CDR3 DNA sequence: TGTGCCAGCTCGGCAGGGAACACCGGGGAGCTGTTTTTT.

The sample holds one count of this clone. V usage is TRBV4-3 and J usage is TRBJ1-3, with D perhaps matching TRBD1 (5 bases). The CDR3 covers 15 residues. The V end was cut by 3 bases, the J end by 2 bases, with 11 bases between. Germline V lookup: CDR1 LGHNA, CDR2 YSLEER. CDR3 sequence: CASSQVDRAGNTIYF. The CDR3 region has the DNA TGCGCCAGCAGCCAGGTTGACAGAGCTGGAAACACCATATATTTT.

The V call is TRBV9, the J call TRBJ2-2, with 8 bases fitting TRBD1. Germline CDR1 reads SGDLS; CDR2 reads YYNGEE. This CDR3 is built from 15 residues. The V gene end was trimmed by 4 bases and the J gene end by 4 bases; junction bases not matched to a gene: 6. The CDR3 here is CASSPWTGSTGELFF. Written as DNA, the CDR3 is TGTGCCAGCAGCCCTTGGACAGGGAGCACCGGGGAGCTGTTTTTT.

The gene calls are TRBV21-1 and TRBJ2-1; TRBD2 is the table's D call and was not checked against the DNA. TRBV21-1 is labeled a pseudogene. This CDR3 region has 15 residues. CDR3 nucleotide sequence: TGTGCCAGCCCCGGGGAGGGAGGGCCGGTGAGGGAGCAGTTCTTC. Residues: CASPGEGGPVREQFF.

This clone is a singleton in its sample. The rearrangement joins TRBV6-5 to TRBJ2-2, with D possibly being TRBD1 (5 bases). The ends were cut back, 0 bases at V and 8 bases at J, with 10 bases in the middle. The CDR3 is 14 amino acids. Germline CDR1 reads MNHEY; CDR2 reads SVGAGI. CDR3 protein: CASSYSGAAGELFF. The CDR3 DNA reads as TGTGCCAGCAGTTACTCTGGGGCAGCGGGGGAGCTGTTTTTT.

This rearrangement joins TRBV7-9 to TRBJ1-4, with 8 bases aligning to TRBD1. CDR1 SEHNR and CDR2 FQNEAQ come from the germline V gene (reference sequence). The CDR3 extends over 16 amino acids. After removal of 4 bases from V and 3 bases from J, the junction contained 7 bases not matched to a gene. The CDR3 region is CASSSDRVIANEKLFF. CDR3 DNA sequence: TGTGCCAGCAGCTCGGACAGGGTCATTGCTAATGAAAAACTGTTTTTT.

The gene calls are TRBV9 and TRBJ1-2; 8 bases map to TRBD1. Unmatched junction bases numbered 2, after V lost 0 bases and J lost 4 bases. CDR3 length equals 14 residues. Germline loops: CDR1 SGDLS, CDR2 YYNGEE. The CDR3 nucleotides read TGTGCCAGCAGCGTAGAGACAGGGGCCTATGGCTACACCTTC. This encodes CASSVETGAYGYTF.

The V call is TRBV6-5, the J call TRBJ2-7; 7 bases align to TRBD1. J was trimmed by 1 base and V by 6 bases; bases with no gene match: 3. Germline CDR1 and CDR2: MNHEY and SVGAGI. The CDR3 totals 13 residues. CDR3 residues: CASSGQASYEQYF. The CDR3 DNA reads TGTGCCAGCAGCGGACAGGCTTCCTACGAGCAGTACTTC.

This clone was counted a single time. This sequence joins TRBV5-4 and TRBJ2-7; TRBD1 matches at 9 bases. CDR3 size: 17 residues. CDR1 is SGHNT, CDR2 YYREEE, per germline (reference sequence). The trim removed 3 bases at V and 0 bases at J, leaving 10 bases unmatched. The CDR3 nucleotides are TGTGCCAGCAGCTGGGCCCGGACAGGGGAGAGCTCCTACGAGCAGTACTTC. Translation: CASSWARTGESSYEQYF.